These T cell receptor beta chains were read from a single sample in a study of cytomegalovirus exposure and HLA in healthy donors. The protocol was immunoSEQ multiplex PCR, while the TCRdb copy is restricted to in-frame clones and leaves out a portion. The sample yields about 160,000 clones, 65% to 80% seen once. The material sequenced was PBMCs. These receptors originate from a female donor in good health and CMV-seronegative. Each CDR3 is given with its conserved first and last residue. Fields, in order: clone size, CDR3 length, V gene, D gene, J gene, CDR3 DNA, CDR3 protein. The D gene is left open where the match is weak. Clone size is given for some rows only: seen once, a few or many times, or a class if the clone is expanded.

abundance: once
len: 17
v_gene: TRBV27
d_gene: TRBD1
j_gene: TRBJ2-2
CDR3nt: TGTGCCAGCAGTTTATTTGGGACAGGGGCTTCCACCGGGGAGCTGTTTTTT
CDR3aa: CASSLFGTGASTGELFF

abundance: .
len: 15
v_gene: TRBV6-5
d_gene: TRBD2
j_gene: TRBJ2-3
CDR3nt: TGTGCCAGCAGCCGACATAGCGGGAGCACAGATACGCAGTATTTT
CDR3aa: CASSRHSGSTDTQYF

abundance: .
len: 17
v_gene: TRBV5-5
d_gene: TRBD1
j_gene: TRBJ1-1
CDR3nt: TGTGCCAGCAGCACCTTTCCCGGGACAGGGGGTGGTACTGAAGCTTTCTTT
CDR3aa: CASSTFPGTGGGTEAFF

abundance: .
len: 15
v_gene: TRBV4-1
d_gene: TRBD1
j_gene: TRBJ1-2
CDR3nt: TGCGCCAGCAGTTCAGTGAACAGGGGAGACTATGGCTACACCTTC
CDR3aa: CASSSVNRGDYGYTF

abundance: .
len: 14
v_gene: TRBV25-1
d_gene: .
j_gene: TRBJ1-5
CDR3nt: TGTGCCAGCAGTGGTCAGGGCCGCAATCAGCCCCAGCATTTT
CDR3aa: CASSGQGRNQPQHF

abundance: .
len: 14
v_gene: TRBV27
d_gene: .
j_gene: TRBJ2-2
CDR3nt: TGTGCCAGCACCAACCTCGGTAGAGCCGGGGAGCTGTTTTTT
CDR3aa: CASTNLGRAGELFF

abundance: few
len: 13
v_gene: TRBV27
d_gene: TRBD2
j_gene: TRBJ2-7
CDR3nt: TGTGCCAGCAGACAGCGGGGTCCCTACGAGCAGTACTTC
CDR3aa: CASRQRGPYEQYF

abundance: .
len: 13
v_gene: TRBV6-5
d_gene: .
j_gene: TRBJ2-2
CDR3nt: TGTGCCAGCAGTTTGGGCAGGGCCGGGGAGCTGTTTTTT
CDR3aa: CASSLGRAGELFF

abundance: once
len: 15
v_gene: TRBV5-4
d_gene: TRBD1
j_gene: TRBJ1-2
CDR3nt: TGTGCCAGCAGCCGGGACAGAATGCCTTTTCTAGGCTACACCTTC
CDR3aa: CASSRDRMPFLGYTF

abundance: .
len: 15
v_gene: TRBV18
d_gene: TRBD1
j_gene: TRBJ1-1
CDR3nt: TGTGCCAGCTCACCAGGGACAGGGGGGCTCACTGAAGCTTTCTTT
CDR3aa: CASSPGTGGLTEAFF

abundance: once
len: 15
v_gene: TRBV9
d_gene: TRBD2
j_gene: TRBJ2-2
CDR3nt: TGTGCCAGCAGCGTAGGGGCGGGAGGCACCGGGGAGCTGTTTTTT
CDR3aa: CASSVGAGGTGELFF

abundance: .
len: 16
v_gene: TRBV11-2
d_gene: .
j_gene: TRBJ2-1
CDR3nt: TGTGCCAGCAGCTTCTTGGCGGCAAGCTCCTACAATGAGCAGTTCTTC
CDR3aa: CASSFLAASSYNEQFF

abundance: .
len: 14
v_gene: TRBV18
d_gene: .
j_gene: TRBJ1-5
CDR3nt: TGTGCCAGCTCACCCGCGGGAGGGGGACGGCCCCAGCATTTT
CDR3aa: CASSPAGGGRPQHF

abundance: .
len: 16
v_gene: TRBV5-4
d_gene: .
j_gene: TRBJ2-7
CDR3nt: TGTGCCAGCAGCTTGTCCGACAGGCTAAATCATTACGAGCAGTACTTC
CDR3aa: CASSLSDRLNHYEQYF

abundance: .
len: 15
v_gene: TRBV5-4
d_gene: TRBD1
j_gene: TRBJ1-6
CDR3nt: TGTGCCAGCAGCCAGGGACAGATCTATAATTCACCCCTCCACTTT
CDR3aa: CASSQGQIYNSPLHF

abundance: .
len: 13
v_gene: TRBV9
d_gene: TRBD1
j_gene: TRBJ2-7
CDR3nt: TGTGCCAGCAGCGTGACAGGGTTTGAGGAGCAGTACTTC
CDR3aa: CASSVTGFEEQYF

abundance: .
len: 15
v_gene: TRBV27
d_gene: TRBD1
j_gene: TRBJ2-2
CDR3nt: TGTGCCAGCAGTTCCGGGACAGGGAACACCGGGGAGCTGTTTTTT
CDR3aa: CASSSGTGNTGELFF

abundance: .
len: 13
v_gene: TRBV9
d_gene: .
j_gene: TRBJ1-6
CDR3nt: TGTGCCAGCAGCGTCAGGGCGGACTCACCCCTCCACTTT
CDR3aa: CASSVRADSPLHF

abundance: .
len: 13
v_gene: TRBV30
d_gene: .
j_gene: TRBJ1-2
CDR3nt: TGTGCCTGGAGTAAATCCAGGAACTATGGCTACACCTTC
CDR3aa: CAWSKSRNYGYTF

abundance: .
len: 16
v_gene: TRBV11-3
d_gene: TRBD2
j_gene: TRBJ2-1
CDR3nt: TGTGCCAGCAGCCAAAGAGCGGGAGGGACCTACAATGAGCAGTTCTTC
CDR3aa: CASSQRAGGTYNEQFF

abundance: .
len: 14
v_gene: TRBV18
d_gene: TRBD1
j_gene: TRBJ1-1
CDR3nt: TGTGCCAGCTCACTCGGACAGGTGCCCACTGAAGCTTTCTTT
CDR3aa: CASSLGQVPTEAFF

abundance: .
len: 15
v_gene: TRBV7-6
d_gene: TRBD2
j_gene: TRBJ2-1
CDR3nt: TGTGCCAGCAGCTTAGGCGGGAGGGGGTCGGATGAGCAGTTCTTC
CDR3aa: CASSLGGRGSDEQFF

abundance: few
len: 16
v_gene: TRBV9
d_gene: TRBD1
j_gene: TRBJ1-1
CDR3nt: TGTGCCAGCAGCCCCCGACAGGGTGGCATGAACACTGAAGCTTTCTTT
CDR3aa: CASSPRQGGMNTEAFF

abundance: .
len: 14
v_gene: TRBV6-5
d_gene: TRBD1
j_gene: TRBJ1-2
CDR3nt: TGTGCCAGCAGTCCGGACAGGGGGAACTATGGCTACACCTTC
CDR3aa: CASSPDRGNYGYTF

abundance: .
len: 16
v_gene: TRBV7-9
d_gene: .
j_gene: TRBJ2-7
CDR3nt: TGTGCCAGCACAGGTGGCGAAACGGCTTACCCCTACGAGCAGTACTTC
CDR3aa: CASTGGETAYPYEQYF

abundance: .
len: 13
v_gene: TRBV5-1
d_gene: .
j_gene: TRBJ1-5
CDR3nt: TGCGCCAGCAGCTTGGAGGGGCATCAGCCCCAGCATTTT
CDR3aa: CASSLEGHQPQHF

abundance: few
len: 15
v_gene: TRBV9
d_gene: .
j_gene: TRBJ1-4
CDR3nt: TGTGCCAGCAGCAAAGGGCAGGGATTGGGGGAAAAACTGTTTTTT
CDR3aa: CASSKGQGLGEKLFF

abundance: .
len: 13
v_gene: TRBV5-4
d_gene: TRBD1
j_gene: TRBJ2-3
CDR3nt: TGTGCCAGCAGCAGGGACAGGGTAGATACGCAGTATTTT
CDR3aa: CASSRDRVDTQYF

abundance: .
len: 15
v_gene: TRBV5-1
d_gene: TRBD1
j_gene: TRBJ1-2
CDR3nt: TGCGCCAGCAGCTCTACTACAGGGGGGTCCTATGGCTACACCTTC
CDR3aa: CASSSTTGGSYGYTF

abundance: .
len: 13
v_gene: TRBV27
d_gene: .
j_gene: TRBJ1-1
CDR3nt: TGTGCCAGCAGTTTATCCTACTATACTGAAGCTTTCTTT
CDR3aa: CASSLSYYTEAFF

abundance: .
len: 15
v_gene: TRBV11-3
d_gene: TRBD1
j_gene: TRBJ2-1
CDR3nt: TGTGCCAGCAGCCTAGGGGGCGCAGCCTACAATGAGCAGTTCTTC
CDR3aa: CASSLGGAAYNEQFF

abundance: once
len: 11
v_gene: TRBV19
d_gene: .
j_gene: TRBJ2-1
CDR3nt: TGTGCCAGTAGTATAGCGGGAGTAAAGTTCTTC
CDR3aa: CASSIAGVKFF

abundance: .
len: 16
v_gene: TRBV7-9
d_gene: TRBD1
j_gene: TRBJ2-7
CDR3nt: TGTGCCAGCAGTTCCGGGACAGGGGCCGCTGGGCTCGAGCAGTACTTC
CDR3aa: CASSSGTGAAGLEQYF

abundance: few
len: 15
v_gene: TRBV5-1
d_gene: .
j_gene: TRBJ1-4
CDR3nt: TGCGCCAGCAGCCCGGGAGGTGCAACTAATGAAAAACTGTTTTTT
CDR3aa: CASSPGGATNEKLFF

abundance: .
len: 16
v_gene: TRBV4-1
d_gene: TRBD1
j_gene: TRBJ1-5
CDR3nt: TGCGCCAGCAGCCAAGAAAAGACAGGGGGTTGGCAGCCCCAGCATTTT
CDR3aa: CASSQEKTGGWQPQHF

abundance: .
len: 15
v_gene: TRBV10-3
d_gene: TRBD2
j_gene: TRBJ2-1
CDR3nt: TGTGCCACGCGCCCCCCAGCGGGAGATCGGGATGAGCAGTTCTTC
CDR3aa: CATRPPAGDRDEQFF

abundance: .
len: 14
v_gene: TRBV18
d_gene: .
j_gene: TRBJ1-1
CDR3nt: TGTGCCAGCTCACCACGACAGCTAAACACTGAAGCTTTCTTT
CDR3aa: CASSPRQLNTEAFF

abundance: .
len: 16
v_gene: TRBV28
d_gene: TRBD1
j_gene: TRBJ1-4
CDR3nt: TGTGCCAGCAGTTCCCCCTTTGGACAGGGCGTTGAAAAACTGTTTTTT
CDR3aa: CASSSPFGQGVEKLFF

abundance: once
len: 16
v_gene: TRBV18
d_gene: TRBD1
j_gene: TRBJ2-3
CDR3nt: TGTGCCAGCTCACCCTTACAGGGGGCCGACACAGATACGCAGTATTTT
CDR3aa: CASSPLQGADTDTQYF

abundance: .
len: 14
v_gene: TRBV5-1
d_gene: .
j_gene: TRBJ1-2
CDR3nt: TGCGCCAGCAGCTTGGATGACAGGCACTATGGCTACACCTTC
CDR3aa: CASSLDDRHYGYTF

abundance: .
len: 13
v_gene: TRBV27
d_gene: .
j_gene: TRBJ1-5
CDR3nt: TGTGCCAGCAGTTGGGTGGGCACTCAGCCCCAGCATTTT
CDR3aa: CASSWVGTQPQHF

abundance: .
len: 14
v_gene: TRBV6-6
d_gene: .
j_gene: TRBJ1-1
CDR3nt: TGTGCCAGCAGTTCCACGGGGGTTAACACTGAAGCTTTCTTT
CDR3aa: CASSSTGVNTEAFF